What follows are 30 T cell receptor beta chains derived from one specimen sequenced in a study of T cells in Graves' hyperthyroidism and ophthalmopathy. Template material for amplifying TCR beta CDR3 regions consisted of RNA transcripts. When the TCR CDR3 underwent first-round RT-PCR, the HTBI primer set was used. TCRdb itself ran the multiplex PCR reads through MiXCR, one entry per CDR3 protein. The table lists about 600,000 distinct CDR3 sequences, 12% to 15% of them singletons. Sequencing input: blood. The receptors stem from a woman in her late teens or twenties with Graves' ophthalmopathy.

This rearrangement joins TRBV5-1 to TRBJ2-7, with TRBD2 matching over 14 bases. The CDR3 is 17 residues long. The V and J ends lost 4 bases and 0 bases, in that order; junction bases with no gene match: 6. CDR1 is SGHRS, CDR2 YFSETQ, per germline. The CDR3 DNA reads TGCGCCAGCAGCCAAGGGACTAGCGGGAGTCTCTCCTACGAGCAGTACTTC. It specifies CASSQGTSGSLSYEQYF.

This clonotype was picked up a small number of times. The chain uses TRBV6-1 and TRBJ1-3; D gene unclear. Deletions cut 2 bases from V and 0 bases from J, with 8 bases between. The CDR3 has 15 amino acids. From germline, CDR1 is MNHNS and CDR2 SASEGT. The CDR3 here is CASSEYIGSGNTIYF. Here the CDR3 DNA reads TGTGCCAGCAGTGAATATATCGGCTCTGGAAACACCATATATTTT.

This clonotype was counted ten times or more. The V gene is TRBV18, the J gene TRBJ2-7, with D possibly TRBD2 on 6 matching bases. The germline CDR1 and CDR2 sequences are KGHSH and LQKENI. This CDR3 region has 13 residues. The germline V and J ends were trimmed by 6 bases and 2 bases, with 11 bases remaining between them. This CDR3 reads CASSGGQTYEQYF. DNA for the CDR3: TGTGCCAGCTCGGGAGGACAAACCTACGAGCAGTACTTC.

Many counts were recorded for this clonotype. The V call is TRBV12-3 or TRBV12-4, the J call TRBJ2-1, with 7 nucleotides matching TRBD1. V dropped 5 bases and J dropped 7; count of bases not matched to a gene: 17. The CDR3 runs 17 residues. This CDR3 reads CASSPYIGTDARNEQFF. In DNA, the CDR3 is TGTGCCAGCAGTCCCTACATCGGGACAGACGCCAGGAATGAGCAGTTCTTC.

Only a few counts were recorded for this clonotype. The chain couples TRBV19 to TRBJ2-2; 8 nucleotides agree with TRBD1. Trimming took 4 bases from V and 5 from J; bases not matched to a gene: 6. Germline values: CDR1 LNHDA, CDR2 SQIVND (reference sequence). The CDR3 extends over 15 amino acids. CDR3 region: CASSTRTGRTGELFF. As DNA, the CDR3 is TGTGCCAGTAGTACCCGGACAGGGCGGACCGGGGAGCTGTTTTTT.

This clonotype was seen a handful of times. The rearrangement links TRBV19 to TRBJ1-5, with 7 bases lining up with TRBD1. Unmatched junction bases numbered 10, after V lost 9 bases and J lost 2 bases. Looked up from germline, CDR1 is LNHDA and CDR2 is SQIVND (reference sequence). The CDR3 has 15 amino acids. The CDR3 bases are TGTGCCAGCCTTAGACAGGGTGAGGGCAATCAGCCCCAGCATTTT. This translates into CASLRQGEGNQPQHF.

This clonotype has at least ten counts. The chain combines TRBV11-2 with TRBJ2-7, with D perhaps matching TRBD1 (5 bases). CDR1 and CDR2 (germline): SGHAT, FQNNGV. The CDR3 consists of 14 residues. The V gene lost 4 bases and the J gene lost 6 bases, with 16 bases spanning the gap. The CDR3 DNA sequence: TGTGCCAGCAGCTCCTCAGGGTATCTCTCCGAGCAGTACTTC. It encodes CASSSSGYLSEQYF.

This clonotype occurred a few times. One junction end does not reproduce the germline sequence, and a read error may be involved. The chain employs TRBV28 and TRBJ2-7, with D possibly being TRBD2 (6 bases). Germline-derived CDR1 and CDR2 are MDHEN and SYDVKM. The CDR3 contains 16 residues. As DNA, the CDR3 is TGTGCCAACAGTTTGTTGGGGGGAGGAAGAACCTACGAGCAGTACTTC. Amino acids: CANSLLGGGRTYEQYF.

The chain is built from TRBV2 and TRBJ1-1; D possibly corresponds to TRBD1 (6 bases). This CDR3 is 12 amino acids long. Germline CDR1 and CDR2: SNHLY and FYNNEI. The V end lost 8 bases, the J end lost 2 bases, and 9 bases lay between the germline ends. The CDR3 nucleotides read TGTGCCAGCGGGACATTTAACACTGAAGCTTTCTTT. Translating gives CASGTFNTEAFF.

This clonotype was seen at least ten times. This chain connects TRBV6-1 to TRBJ2-5; D possibly corresponds to TRBD2 (5 bases). This CDR3 contains 14 residues. CDR1 is MNHNS and CDR2 is SASEGT in the germline V gene. The V gene lost 2 bases and the J gene lost 3 bases, with 10 bases spanning the gap. The CDR3 protein is CASSERGVKETQYF. CDR3 nucleotides: TGTGCCAGCAGTGAACGGGGAGTGAAAGAGACCCAGTACTTC.

In this sample, this clonotype turned up a few times. The V call is TRBV4-2, the J call TRBJ2-6; 7 bases fit TRBD1. The CDR3 covers 15 residues. Germline CDR1 is LGHNA and CDR2 is YNFKEQ. J was trimmed by 2 bases and V by 6 bases; bases with no gene match: 4. CDR3 nucleotide sequence: TGTGCCAGCAGGCCTCAGGGGGCTGGGGCCAACGTCCTGACTTTC. Protein sequence: CASRPQGAGANVLTF.

There are many counts of this clonotype. The chain couples TRBV4-1 to TRBJ1-5; D is undetermined. Germline V gene sequence: CDR1 MGHRA, CDR2 YSYEKL. V gave up 3 bases and J gave up 11 bases, with 17 bases separating them. This CDR3 is 14 amino acids long. This chain's CDR3 is CASSHATGGVAQHF. In DNA, the CDR3 is TGCGCCAGCAGCCACGCTACGGGAGGTGTAGCCCAGCATTTT.

This clonotype has at least ten counts. The chain uses TRBV20-1 and TRBJ1-1, with TRBD1 identical over 11 bases. Germline assignment: CDR1 DFQATT and CDR2 SNEGSKA (reference sequence). This CDR3 spans 16 amino acids. With 6 bases clipped from V and 4 bases from J, the junction kept 13 bases outside the gene matches. CDR3 bases: TGCAGTGCGCCGCGGACAGGGGGCGAGGTGGGCACTGAAGCTTTCTTT. It is translated as CSAPRTGGEVGTEAFF.

V gene TRBV11-2 combines with J gene TRBJ1-5; no firm D call. V lost 5 bases, J lost 3 bases, and 11 bases lay in between. The CDR3 is 14 residues long. The germline gives CDR1 SGHAT, CDR2 FQNNGV. This CDR3 reads CASSPSDPNQPQHF. CDR3 in DNA: TGTGCCAGCAGCCCCTCAGACCCCAATCAGCCCCAGCATTTT.

This clonotype was detected ten times or more. V gene TRBV5-1 combines with J gene TRBJ2-1; the D gene is possibly TRBD2 (6 bases). Germline lookup yields CDR1 SGHRS and CDR2 YFSETQ. CDR3 length equals 21 residues. V was cut by 0 bases and J by 2 bases, with 27 bases left in between. CDR3 sequence (DNA): TGCGCCAGCAGCTTGGAGAGCCTGGAGCTTTTTGCGGGAAGACCCTACAATGAGCAGTTCTTC. Its protein product is CASSLESLELFAGRPYNEQFF.

This clonotype was detected many times. The chain is built from TRBV7-8 and TRBJ2-7, with D possibly TRBD1 on 6 matching bases. Trimming removed 4 bases from V and 7 bases from J, with 20 bases in between. CDR1 SGHVS and CDR2 FQNEAQ come from the germline V gene. The CDR3 has 15 residues. The CDR3 spells CASSSRIPTGWEQYF. The CDR3, as DNA: TGTGCCAGCAGCTCCAGGATTCCGACAGGATGGGAGCAGTACTTC.

This clonotype was seen at least ten times. The chain joins TRBV5-1 to TRBJ2-7, with TRBD2 identical over 9 bases. V was clipped by 4 bases and J by 2 bases; unmatched bases: 4. The CDR3 has 14 amino acids. The germline gives CDR1 SGHRS, CDR2 YFSETQ. The CDR3 spells CASSTTSGTYEQYF. As DNA, the CDR3 is TGCGCCAGCAGCACGACTAGCGGTACCTACGAGCAGTACTTC.

This sequence joins TRBV9 and TRBJ2-5; D possibly corresponds to TRBD1 (6 bases). Germline CDR1 reads SGDLS; CDR2 reads YYNGEE. V shed 0 bases and J shed 5 bases, with 17 bases lying between them. The CDR3 is 16 amino acids. The CDR3 spells CASSVDWSGVAETQYF. The CDR3 region has the DNA TGTGCCAGCAGCGTAGATTGGTCAGGGGTTGCGGAGACCCAGTACTTC.

In this sample, this clonotype turned up many times. The chain is built from TRBV7-2 and TRBJ2-7; 10 bases are a match to TRBD2. This CDR3 has 16 residues. The germline gives CDR1 SGHTA, CDR2 FQGNSA. Losses at the gene ends were 4 bases for V and 4 bases for J; bases not matched to a gene: 10. DNA of the CDR3: TGTGCCAGCAGCTCCCCTTCAGCGGGAGGGCCGTACGAGCAGTACTTC. This gives the protein CASSSPSAGGPYEQYF.

This clonotype has at least ten counts. The rearrangement joins TRBV5-5 to TRBJ2-1; TRBD1 agrees at 7 bases. This CDR3 spans 16 amino acids. Per germline, CDR1 SGHKS and CDR2 YYEKEE (reference sequence). V shed 6 bases, J shed 1 base, and the junction held 10 bases outside the gene matches. CDR3 region: CASNLLGTASYNEQFF. The DNA of the CDR3 is TGTGCCAGCAACCTTCTCGGGACAGCATCCTACAATGAGCAGTTCTTC.

This clonotype was recorded at least ten times. The chain carries TRBV19 and TRBJ1-4; D remains unclear. The CDR3 covers 17 residues. V lost 3 bases and J lost 0, with 14 bases in between. Germline CDR1 and CDR2: LNHDA and SQIVND (reference sequence). Written as DNA, the CDR3 is TGTGCCAGTAGTATTTGGGCAGCTTTCGCAACTAATGAAAAACTGTTTTTT. As protein: CASSIWAAFATNEKLFF.

This clonotype was observed at least ten times. The CDR3 spells CASSQGLSKDTQYF. The CDR3 coding sequence is TGCGCCAGCAGCCAGGGACTTTCCAAAGATACGCAGTATTTT. The V and J genes are TRBV4-3 and TRBJ2-3, with D possibly matching TRBD2 (6 bases). The CDR3 is 14 amino acids. The V end was cut by 3 bases, the J end by 5 bases, with 12 bases between. Germline assignment: CDR1 LGHNA and CDR2 YSLEER.

This clonotype was seen at least ten times. V and J are TRBV7-8 and TRBJ1-5, with 12 bases lining up with TRBD1. This CDR3 is 16 amino acids long. CDR1 is SGHVS, CDR2 FQNEAQ, per germline. Trimming cost V 3 bases and J 5 bases; bases outside gene matches: 5. CDR3 sequence (DNA): TGTGCCAGCAGCTTTACCGGGACAGGGGGCTATCAGCCCCAGCATTTT. This sequence encodes CASSFTGTGGYQPQHF. Using reference TRBV7-8 and TRBJ1-5 for the parts outside the CDR3, the full variable domain is GAGVSQSPRYKVAKRGQDVALRCDPISGHVSLFWYQQALGQGPEFLTYFQNEAQLDKSGLPSDRFFAERPEGSVSTLKIQRTQQEDSAVYLCASSFTGTGGYQPQHFGDGTRLSIL.

This clonotype was observed once. The genes are TRBV25-1 and TRBJ1-1; D perhaps matches TRBD1 (5 bases). CDR3 length equals 15 residues. V was cut by 2 bases and J by 3 bases, with 13 bases left in between. CDR1 is MGHDK and CDR2 is SYGVNS in the germline V gene. CDR3: CASSEGTGLHTEAFF. The CDR3 DNA reads as TGTGCCAGCAGTGAAGGGACTGGGCTTCACACTGAAGCTTTCTTT.

This clonotype was observed a handful of times. The V gene is TRBV19, the J gene TRBJ1-5; 7 bases match TRBD1. The junction had 9 bases not matched to a gene; V was cut back by 3 bases and J by 10 bases. CDR3 size: 14 residues. CDR1 and CDR2 (germline): LNHDA, SQIVND (reference sequence). In DNA form, the CDR3 reads TGTGCCAGTAGTATGAGACAGGGCCCAATTCCCCAGCATTTT. This codes for CASSMRQGPIPQHF.

V is TRBV9 and J is TRBJ2-7; D is perhaps TRBD1 or TRBD2 (5 bases each). Germline loops: CDR1 SGDLS, CDR2 YYNGEE. This CDR3 contains 13 residues. V dropped 0 bases and J dropped 6 bases, with 10 bases sitting between them. The DNA for the CDR3 is TGTGCCAGCAGCGTAGGAGGGGCATCCGAGCAGTACTTC. Translation: CASSVGGASEQYF.

This clonotype was observed many times. The chain carries TRBV20-1 and TRBJ2-2; 12 bases match TRBD1. CDR1 and CDR2 from the germline V gene are DFQATT and SNEGSKA (reference sequence). The CDR3 extends over 15 amino acids. J gave up 5 bases and V 6 bases, and 7 bases lay outside the gene matches. Here the CDR3 reads CSALPGQGATGELFF. CDR3 bases: TGCAGTGCCCTACCGGGACAGGGGGCGACCGGGGAGCTGTTTTTT.

Details on this clonotype: Being one base from a much bigger clone, this may be a read error. This chain uses TRBV20-1 with TRBJ1-1; the D is unclear. The germline CDR1 and CDR2 sequences are DFQATT and SNEGSKA (reference sequence). Trimming pared 4 bases from V and 1 base from J, leaving 25 bases between. The CDR3 length is 18 residues. CDR3: CSAISYLGSASGNTEAFF. CDR3 DNA sequence: TGCAGTGCTATAAGTTATTTGGGAAGTGCTTCGGGGAACACTGAAGCTTTCTTT.

The sample holds many counts of this clonotype. The chain employs TRBV6-2 or TRBV6-3 and TRBJ1-2; 9 bases map to TRBD1. This CDR3 contains 14 residues. Per germline, CDR1 MNHEY and CDR2 SVGEGT. Trimming at V came to 4 bases and at J to 7 bases, leaving 7 bases not matched to a gene. CDR3 in amino acids: CASSSQGARSGYTF. CDR3 DNA: TGTGCCAGCAGTTCACAGGGGGCTCGTAGTGGCTACACCTTC.

This clonotype was found many times. The rearrangement uses TRBV7-8 and TRBJ1-2; no firm D call. Trimming left V 1 base short and J 8 bases short, with 17 bases between. Germline CDR1 SGHVS, CDR2 FQNEAQ. The length of the CDR3 is 15 residues. This chain's CDR3 is CASSLGGAEVEGYTF. The CDR3 region has the DNA TGTGCCAGCAGCTTAGGGGGAGCTGAAGTGGAAGGCTACACCTTC.